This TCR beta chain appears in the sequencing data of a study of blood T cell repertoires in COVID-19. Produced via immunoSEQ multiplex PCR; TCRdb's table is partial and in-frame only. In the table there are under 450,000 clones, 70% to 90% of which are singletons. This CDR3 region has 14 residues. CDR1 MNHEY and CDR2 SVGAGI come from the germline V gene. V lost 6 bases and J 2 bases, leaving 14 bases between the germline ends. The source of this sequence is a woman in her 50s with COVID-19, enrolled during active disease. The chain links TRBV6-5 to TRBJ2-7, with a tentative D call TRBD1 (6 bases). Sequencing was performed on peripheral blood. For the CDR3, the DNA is TGTGCCAGCAGCCCCTTGACAGGTACCTACGAGCAGTACTTC. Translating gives CASSPLTGTYEQYF.